This entry lists 18 T cell receptor beta chains sequenced from one sample in a study of cytomegalovirus exposure and HLA in healthy donors. Vbeta (60) and Jbeta (13) primers were used in the PCR. Clones were read by immunoSEQ multiplex PCR, and TCRdb kept only the in-frame ones, dropping some. This listing includes about 75,000 clones. The material sequenced was PBMCs. Every receptor here comes from a man aged 35 to 55 in good health and CMV-seronegative.

The chain employs TRBV5-1 and TRBJ2-1; 9 bases agree with TRBD1. The CDR3 length is 15 residues. Trimming at V came to 5 bases and at J to 7 bases, leaving 10 bases not matched to a gene. CDR1 SGHRS and CDR2 YFSETQ come from the germline V gene. CDR3 loop: CASRLPGQGRNEQFF. CDR3 sequence (DNA): TGCGCCAGCAGACTTCCGGGACAGGGTCGGAATGAGCAGTTCTTC.

The chain combines TRBV7-8 with TRBJ1-2; possibly TRBD1 for D (5 bases). The CDR3 spans 14 residues. Trimming took 4 bases from V and 0 from J, leaving 9 bases between them. Germline CDR1 and CDR2: SGHVS and FQNEAQ. CDR3 nucleotides: TGTGCCAGCAGCTCGACAGAAACTAACTATGGCTACACCTTC. This codes for CASSSTETNYGYTF.

This chain links TRBV25-1 with TRBJ1-1; D gene uncertain. Trimming pared 6 bases from V and 1 base from J, leaving 9 bases between. The CDR3 consists of 13 residues. Germline values: CDR1 MGHDK, CDR2 SYGVNS. CDR3 sequence reads: CASSLSGNTEAFF. CDR3 sequence (DNA): TGTGCCAGCAGCTTGTCAGGGAACACTGAAGCTTTCTTT.

The V and J genes are TRBV5-1 and TRBJ1-3; TRBD1 is a possible D gene (6 bases). Trimming removed 4 bases at V and 0 bases at J, with 14 bases between. This CDR3 region has 16 residues. Per the germline V gene, CDR1 is SGHRS and CDR2 is YFSETQ. The CDR3 loop reads CASSPGRGNSGNTIYF. The DNA of the CDR3 is TGCGCCAGCAGCCCCGGAAGGGGGAACTCTGGAAACACCATATATTTT. The variable domain in full, completed from reference TRBV5-1 and TRBJ1-3, reads KAGVTQTPRYLIKTRGQQVTLSCSPISGHRSVSWYQQTPGQGLQFLFEYFSETQRNKGNFPGRFSGRQFSNSRSEMNVSTLELGDSALYLCASSPGRGNSGNTIYFGEGSWLTVV.

The rearrangement joins TRBV27 to TRBJ1-5, with 7 bases matching TRBD1. With 0 bases clipped from V and 0 bases from J, the junction kept 2 bases outside the gene matches. In germline, CDR1 is MNHEY, CDR2 SMNVEV (reference sequence). The CDR3 spans 16 residues. This chain's CDR3 is CASSLSQGDSNQPQHF. The CDR3 DNA sequence: TGTGCCAGCAGTTTATCGCAGGGGGATAGCAATCAGCCCCAGCATTTT.

V and J are TRBV6-6 and TRBJ2-2, with 7 bases identical to TRBD2. The germline gives CDR1 MNHNY, CDR2 SVGAGI (reference sequence). The CDR3 sequence is 16 residues long. Trimming removed 6 bases from V and 0 bases from J; junction bases left unmatched: 7. The CDR3 loop is CASRPGRGSNTGELFF. The CDR3 DNA reads TGTGCCAGCAGGCCTGGGCGGGGGTCGAACACCGGGGAGCTGTTTTTT.

The rearrangement joins TRBV7-8 to TRBJ1-1; D is uncertain. The V gene lost 3 bases and the J gene lost 3 bases, with 17 bases spanning the gap. Germline CDR1 and CDR2: SGHVS and FQNEAQ. The CDR3 totals 16 residues. This CDR3 reads CASSFNSAYGDTEAFF. CDR3 bases: TGTGCCAGCAGCTTCAATTCCGCATACGGGGACACTGAAGCTTTCTTT. Full variable domain (remainder filled in from reference TRBV7-8 and TRBJ1-1): GAGVSQSPRYKVAKRGQDVALRCDPISGHVSLFWYQQALGQGPEFLTYFQNEAQLDKSGLPSDRFFAERPEGSVSTLKIQRTQQEDSAVYLCASSFNSAYGDTEAFFGQGTRLTVV.

The gene calls are TRBV7-9 and TRBJ2-1; 7 nucleotides match TRBD2. V dropped 5 bases and J dropped 5; count of bases not matched to a gene: 9. The germline gives CDR1 SEHNR, CDR2 FQNEAQ (reference sequence). The length of the CDR3 is 15 residues. This CDR3 is CASSPKTSPNNEQFF. CDR3 bases: TGTGCCAGCAGCCCTAAGACTAGCCCCAACAATGAGCAGTTCTTC.

The chain recombines TRBV25-1 with TRBJ2-1, with unresolved D. Trimming pared 5 bases from V and 0 bases from J, leaving 14 bases between. The CDR3 totals 16 residues. The V gene's germline CDR1 is MGHDK and CDR2 SYGVNS. In DNA, the CDR3 is TGTGCCAGCAGTAGCCTAGAGAGGAGCTCCTACAATGAGCAGTTCTTC. Its protein product is CASSSLERSSYNEQFF. The full variable domain, in which reference TRBV25-1 and TRBJ2-1 provide the parts outside the CDR3, is EADIYQTPRYLVIGTGKKITLECSQTMGHDKMYWYQQDPGMELHLIHYSYGVNSTEKGDLSSESTVSRIRTEHFPLTLESARPSHTSQYLCASSSLERSSYNEQFFGPGTRLTVL.

The chain couples TRBV7-6 to TRBJ1-6; TRBD1 matches at 9 bases. The CDR3 runs 15 residues. V shed 5 bases and J 13 bases; nucleotides not matched to a gene: 12. Per the germline V gene, CDR1 is SGHVS and CDR2 is FNYEAQ. CDR3 in DNA: TGTGCCAGCAGCATCCGGGACAGGGACGTTCCGCCCCTCCACTTT. Protein sequence: CASSIRDRDVPPLHF.

The rearrangement links TRBV30 to TRBJ1-6, with a weak D call TRBD1 (6 bases). The ends were cut back, 4 bases at V and 3 bases at J, with 10 bases in the middle. The germline V gene has CDR1 GTSNPN and CDR2 SVGIG (reference sequence). CDR3 size: 14 residues. DNA for the CDR3: TGTGCCTGGATGATGACAGGCTATAATTCACCCCTCCACTTT. It codes for CAWMMTGYNSPLHF.

The chain has TRBV5-1 and TRBJ2-3; the match to TRBD2 covers 12 bases. The germline CDR1 and CDR2 sequences are SGHRS and YFSETQ. The CDR3 has 17 residues. V gave up 0 bases and J gave up 2 bases; unmatched junction bases: 4. The chain's CDR3 is CASSLGLAGAPTDTQYF. Written as DNA, the CDR3 is TGCGCCAGCAGCTTGGGACTAGCGGGGGCGCCCACAGATACGCAGTATTTT.

The chain employs TRBV7-8 and TRBJ1-3, with a possible D match to TRBD1 (6 bases). With 1 base removed from V and 4 bases from J, the gap between germline ends came to 11 bases. The germline gives CDR1 SGHVS, CDR2 FQNEAQ. The CDR3 contains 15 residues. The CDR3 sequence is CASSLETGSGNTIYF. CDR3 sequence (DNA): TGTGCCAGCAGCTTAGAAACAGGGTCGGGAAACACCATATATTTT.

This rearrangement joins TRBV7-2 to TRBJ2-5; 8 positions agree with TRBD2. Per germline, CDR1 SGHTA and CDR2 FQGNSA. The CDR3 contains 15 residues. V was clipped by 3 bases and J by 4 bases; unmatched bases: 7. CDR3 protein: CASSFMAGGGETQYF. CDR3 nucleotide sequence: TGTGCCAGCAGCTTCATGGCGGGGGGAGGAGAGACCCAGTACTTC.

V and J are TRBV9 and TRBJ2-5; 7 bases match TRBD2. V dropped 3 bases and J dropped 3; count of bases not matched to a gene: 5. The CDR3 contains 14 residues. Germline CDR1 and CDR2: SGDLS and YYNGEE. For the CDR3, the DNA is TGTGCCAGCAGCGAGACTGGGAGGGAAGAGACCCAGTACTTC. Its protein is CASSETGREETQYF.

The V call is TRBV5-1, the J call TRBJ1-1; 8 nucleotides agree with TRBD1. Germline V CDR1 and CDR2: SGHRS, YFSETQ. The CDR3 runs to 15 residues. V shed 4 bases and J 3 bases; nucleotides not matched to a gene: 8. The CDR3 protein is CASSDQGASHTEAFF. The CDR3 bases are TGCGCCAGCAGCGATCAGGGGGCGAGTCACACTGAAGCTTTCTTT.

To note about this clone: The junction departs from germline at one end; a sequencing error may be responsible. The genes are TRBV19 and TRBJ1-1, with a possible D match to TRBD1 (6 bases). The CDR3 sequence is 13 residues long. CDR1 is LNHDA, CDR2 SQIVND, per germline (reference sequence). CDR3 in amino acids: CASSTGAYTEVFF. The CDR3 region has the DNA TGTGCCAGTAGTACAGGGGCCTACACTGAAGTTTTCTTT.

The chain is built from TRBV5-1 and TRBJ2-7; D may be TRBD1 (7 bases). Germline CDR1 SGHRS, CDR2 YFSETQ. The CDR3 runs 15 residues. The ends were cut back, 4 bases at V and 1 base at J, with 15 bases in the middle. The CDR3 sequence is CASSGGAGQSYEQYF. For the CDR3, the DNA is TGCGCCAGCAGCGGCGGGGCGGGACAGTCCTACGAGCAGTACTTC.